This T cell receptor beta chain was observed in a study of T cell responses to AZD1222 COVID-19 vaccine. This clone was recorded once. Its target is not known. The study's findings and limits: Regions 160-218 and 743-854 dominated among vaccine-associated CD4 TCRs spanning spike. Recipients of AZD1222 seropositive at baseline numbered only 6 or 7. Females outnumbered males among donors, who were mostly white British; clonal diversity was possibly underestimated.

Here immunoSEQ multiplex PCR was the method, and the copy in TCRdb shows in-frame clones only, minus some. The repertoire includes under 150,000 clones, approximately 90% of them detected once, and roughly 7.8% sits in the top ten. The CDR3 loop spans 17 amino acids. V shed 4 bases and J 2 bases; nucleotides not matched to a gene: 10. Germline CDR1 reads KGHDR; CDR2 reads SFDVKD. The chain uses TRBV24-1 and TRBJ1-5; 7 bases are a match to TRBD1. The origin of this receptor is an adult in good health. The sample consisted of peripheral blood, taken on day 0 of AZD1222 vaccination. The CDR3 loop is CATSEHPTGVGNQPQHF. In DNA, the CDR3 is TGTGCCACCAGTGAGCACCCTACAGGGGTAGGCAATCAGCCCCAGCATTTT.